The 5 T cell receptor beta chains below were found in one sample sequenced in a study of diagnostic markers for celiac disease. TCRdb re-called the reads and catalogs CDR3 proteins one per entry, DNA excluded. This repertoire includes about 850 distinct CDR3 sequences. The sequenced sample was either unsorted cells or a sorted T cell fraction (not recorded which). All receptors come from a human donor. This table probably holds off-target reads from a library built for another chain.

CDR3 region: CSARSPPWAGDYEQYF. The chain has TRBV20-1 and TRBJ2-7; the TCRdb call, TRBD1, lacks DNA for checking. The length of the CDR3 is 16 residues. Germline CDR1 reads DFQATT; CDR2 reads SNEGSKA (reference sequence).

This chain links TRBV5-1 with TRBJ1-4. Germline CDR1 is SGHRS and CDR2 is YFSETQ. The CDR3 is 14 amino acids. The CDR3 loop reads CASTLGTANEKLFF.

This clonotype is labeled large based on frequency. This chain uses TRBV20-1 with TRBJ2-2. The CDR3 sequence is 14 residues long. Germline assignment: CDR1 DFQATT and CDR2 SNEGSKA (reference sequence). This CDR3 is CSARDGLYTGELFF.

Judged by frequency, this clonotype is large. The chain uses TRBV20-1 and TRBJ2-7; checking the TCRdb D call of TRBD2 is not possible without DNA. There are 19 residues in the CDR3. Germline V gene lookup returns CDR1 DFQATT and CDR2 SNEGSKA (reference sequence). CDR3 loop: CSARVSRTSGVRGAYEQYF.

This clonotype is large by frequency. The chain is built from TRBV5-1 and TRBJ1-1. This CDR3 is 13 amino acids long. Germline lookup yields CDR1 SGHRS and CDR2 YFSETQ. This CDR3 is CASSLQVGTEAFF.